Listed here is a single T cell receptor beta chain. This entry belongs to a study of blood T cell repertoires in COVID-19. Across the study: Specimens from acute and convalescent COVID-19 originated in the United States, Italy and Spain. The cDNA or gDNA used as material had been derived from T cells, B-cell-depleted T cells, or PBMCs.

In the original processing: Amplified reference gene primers provided the basis for estimating nucleated cell counts. The data were produced by immunoSEQ multiplex PCR, yet TCRdb's version contains in-frame clones alone and is incomplete. D and trimming come from the DNA, and the V and J calls and clone size come from that table. The sample lists a few hundred thousand clones, over 85% occurring once. CDR3 length: 13 residues. Germline V gives CDR1 LGHNA, CDR2 YNFKEQ. Between the trimmed V and J ends, which lost 1 base and 4 bases, there was a span of 5 bases. The sample was peripheral blood. The chain joins TRBV4-2 to TRBJ1-3, with D unclear. The clonotype comes from a woman under 40 with COVID-19, enrolled during active disease. The CDR3 is CASSQGLGNTIYF. CDR3 DNA: TGTGCCAGCAGCCAAGGACTCGGAAACACCATATATTTT.